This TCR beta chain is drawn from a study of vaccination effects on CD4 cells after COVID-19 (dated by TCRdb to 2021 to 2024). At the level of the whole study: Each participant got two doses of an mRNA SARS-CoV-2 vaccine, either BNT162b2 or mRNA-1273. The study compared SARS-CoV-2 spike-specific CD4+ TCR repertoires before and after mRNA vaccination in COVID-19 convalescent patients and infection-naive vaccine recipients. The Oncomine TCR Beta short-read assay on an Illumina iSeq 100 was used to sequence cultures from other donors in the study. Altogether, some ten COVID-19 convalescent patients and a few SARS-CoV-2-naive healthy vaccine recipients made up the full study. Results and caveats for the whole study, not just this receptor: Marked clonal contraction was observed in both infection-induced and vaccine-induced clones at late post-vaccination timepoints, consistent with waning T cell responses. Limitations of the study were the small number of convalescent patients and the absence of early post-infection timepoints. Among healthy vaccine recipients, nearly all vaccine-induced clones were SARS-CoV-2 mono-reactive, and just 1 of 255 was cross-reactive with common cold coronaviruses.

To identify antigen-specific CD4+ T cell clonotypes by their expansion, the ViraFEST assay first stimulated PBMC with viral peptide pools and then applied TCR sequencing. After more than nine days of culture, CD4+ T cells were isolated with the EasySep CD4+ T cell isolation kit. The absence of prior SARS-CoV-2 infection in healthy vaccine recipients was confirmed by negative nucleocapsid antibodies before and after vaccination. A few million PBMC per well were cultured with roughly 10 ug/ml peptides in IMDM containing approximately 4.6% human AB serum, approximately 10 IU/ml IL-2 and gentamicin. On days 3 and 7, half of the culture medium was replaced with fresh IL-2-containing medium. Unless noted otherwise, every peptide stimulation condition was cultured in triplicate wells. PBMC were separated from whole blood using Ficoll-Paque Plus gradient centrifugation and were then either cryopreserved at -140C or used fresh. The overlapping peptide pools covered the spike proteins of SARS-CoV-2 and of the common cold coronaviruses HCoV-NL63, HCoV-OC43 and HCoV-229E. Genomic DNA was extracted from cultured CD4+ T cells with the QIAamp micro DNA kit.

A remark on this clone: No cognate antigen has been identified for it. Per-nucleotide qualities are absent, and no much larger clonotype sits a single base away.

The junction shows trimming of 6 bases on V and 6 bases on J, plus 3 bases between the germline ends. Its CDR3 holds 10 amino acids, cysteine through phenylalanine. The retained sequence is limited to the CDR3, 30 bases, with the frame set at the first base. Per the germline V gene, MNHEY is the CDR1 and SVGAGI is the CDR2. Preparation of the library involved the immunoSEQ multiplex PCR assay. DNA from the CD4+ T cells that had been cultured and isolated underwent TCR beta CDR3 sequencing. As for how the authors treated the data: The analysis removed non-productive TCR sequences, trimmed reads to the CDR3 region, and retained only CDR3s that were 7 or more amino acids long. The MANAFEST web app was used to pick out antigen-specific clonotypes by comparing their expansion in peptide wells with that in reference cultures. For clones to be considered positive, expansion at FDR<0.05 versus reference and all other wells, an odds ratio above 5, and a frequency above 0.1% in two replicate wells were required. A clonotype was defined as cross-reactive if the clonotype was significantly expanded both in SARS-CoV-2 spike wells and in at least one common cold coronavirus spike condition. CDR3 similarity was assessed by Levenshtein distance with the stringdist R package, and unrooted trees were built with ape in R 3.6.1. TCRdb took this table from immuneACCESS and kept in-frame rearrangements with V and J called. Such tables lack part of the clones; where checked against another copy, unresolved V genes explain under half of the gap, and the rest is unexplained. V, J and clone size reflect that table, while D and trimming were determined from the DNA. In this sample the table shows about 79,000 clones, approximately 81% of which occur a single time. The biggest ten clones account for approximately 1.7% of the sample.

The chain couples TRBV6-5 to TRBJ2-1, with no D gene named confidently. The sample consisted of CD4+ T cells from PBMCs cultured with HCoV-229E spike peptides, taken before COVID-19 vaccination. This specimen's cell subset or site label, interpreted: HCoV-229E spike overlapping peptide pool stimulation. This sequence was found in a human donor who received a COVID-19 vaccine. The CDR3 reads CASRSNEQFF. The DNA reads TGTGCCAGCAGAAGCAATGAGCAGTTCTTC.